This TCR beta chain was recovered during a study of neurological immune-mediated disorders. Findings and limits, study-wide: The greatest degree of TCR clonal expansion was observed in HTLV-1-associated myelopathy, with the lowest in multiple sclerosis, below that of healthy controls.

This clonotype was counted ten times or more. Its specificity is unknown. PBMCs stored at -80 C, numbering 2 million, were the origin of the unsorted libraries. 5'RACE employing 10-nucleotide random UMIs yielded the cDNA. The output of every sequencing run exceeded 190 million TCR-beta sequences, derived from 15-18 subjects. TCRdb processed the 5' RACE reads anew with MiXCR; each CDR3 protein has one entry. The sample consists of 65,000 to 90,000 distinct CDR3 sequences, about a tenth of them appearing once. The CDR3 covers 10 residues. CDR1 is SGHTA and CDR2 is FQGNSA in the germline V gene. Sequencing used PBMCs. The clonotype originates from a man aged 35-49 years in good health. The chain combines TRBV7-2 with TRBJ2-5; D assignment may be TRBD1 or TRBD2 (7 bases each). The CDR3 protein is CATGEGTQYF. CDR3 coding DNA: TGTGCTACAGGGGAGGGGACCCAGTACTTC.